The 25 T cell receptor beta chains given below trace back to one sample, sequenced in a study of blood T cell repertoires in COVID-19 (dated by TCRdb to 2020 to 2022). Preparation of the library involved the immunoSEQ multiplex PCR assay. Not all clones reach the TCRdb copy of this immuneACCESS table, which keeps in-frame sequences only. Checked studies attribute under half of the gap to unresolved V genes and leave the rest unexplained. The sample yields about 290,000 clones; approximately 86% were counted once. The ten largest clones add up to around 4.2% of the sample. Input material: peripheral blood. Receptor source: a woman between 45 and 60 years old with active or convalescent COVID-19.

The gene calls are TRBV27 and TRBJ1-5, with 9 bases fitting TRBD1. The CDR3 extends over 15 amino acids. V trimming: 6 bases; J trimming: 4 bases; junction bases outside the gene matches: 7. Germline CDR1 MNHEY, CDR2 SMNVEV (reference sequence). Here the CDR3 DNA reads TGTGCCAGCAGGTACACAGGGGGCGAGAATCAGCCCCAGCATTTT. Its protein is CASRYTGGENQPQHF.

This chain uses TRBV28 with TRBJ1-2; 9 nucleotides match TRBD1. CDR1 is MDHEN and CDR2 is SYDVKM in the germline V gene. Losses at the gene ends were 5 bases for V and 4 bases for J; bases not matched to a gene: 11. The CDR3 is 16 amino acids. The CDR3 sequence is CASSRPGQGGSYGYTF. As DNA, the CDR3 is TGTGCCAGCAGTCGACCGGGACAGGGTGGGTCCTATGGCTACACCTTC.

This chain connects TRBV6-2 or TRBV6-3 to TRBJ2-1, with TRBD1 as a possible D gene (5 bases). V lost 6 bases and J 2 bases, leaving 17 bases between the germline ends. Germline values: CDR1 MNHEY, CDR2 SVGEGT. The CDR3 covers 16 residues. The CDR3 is CASSPPPREPYNEQFF. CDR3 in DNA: TGTGCCAGCAGCCCTCCCCCCAGGGAACCCTACAATGAGCAGTTCTTC.

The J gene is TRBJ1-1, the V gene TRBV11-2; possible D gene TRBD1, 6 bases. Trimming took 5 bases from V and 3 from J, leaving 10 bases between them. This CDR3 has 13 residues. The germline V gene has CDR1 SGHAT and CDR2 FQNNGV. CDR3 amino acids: CASSTHRDTEAFF. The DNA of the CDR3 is TGTGCCAGCAGCACCCACAGGGACACTGAAGCTTTCTTT.

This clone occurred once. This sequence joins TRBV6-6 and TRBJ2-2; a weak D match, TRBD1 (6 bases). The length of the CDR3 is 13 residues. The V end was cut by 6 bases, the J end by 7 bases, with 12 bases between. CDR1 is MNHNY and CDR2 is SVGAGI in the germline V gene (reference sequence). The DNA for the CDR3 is TGTGCCAGCAGAGAACAGGGTGGCGGGGAGCTGTTTTTT. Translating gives CASREQGGGELFF.

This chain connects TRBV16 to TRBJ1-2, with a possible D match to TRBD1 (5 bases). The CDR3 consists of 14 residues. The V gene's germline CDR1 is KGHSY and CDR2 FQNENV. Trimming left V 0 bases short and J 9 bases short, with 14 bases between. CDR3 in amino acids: CASSQSSGSMRYTF. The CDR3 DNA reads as TGTGCCAGCAGCCAATCATCAGGGTCTATGCGCTACACCTTC.

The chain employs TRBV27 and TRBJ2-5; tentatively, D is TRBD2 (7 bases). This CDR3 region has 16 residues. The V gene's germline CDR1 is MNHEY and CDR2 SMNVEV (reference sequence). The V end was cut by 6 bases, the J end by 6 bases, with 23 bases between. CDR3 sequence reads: CASSPIGGVGRKTQYF. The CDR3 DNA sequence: TGTGCCAGCAGCCCTATAGGGGGGGTGGGGAGGAAGACCCAGTACTTC.

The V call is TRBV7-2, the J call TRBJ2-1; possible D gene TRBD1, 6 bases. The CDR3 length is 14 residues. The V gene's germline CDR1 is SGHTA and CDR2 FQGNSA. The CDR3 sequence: CASRGSSTGNEQFF. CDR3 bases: TGTGCTAGTAGGGGGAGCTCTACTGGGAATGAGCAGTTCTTC.

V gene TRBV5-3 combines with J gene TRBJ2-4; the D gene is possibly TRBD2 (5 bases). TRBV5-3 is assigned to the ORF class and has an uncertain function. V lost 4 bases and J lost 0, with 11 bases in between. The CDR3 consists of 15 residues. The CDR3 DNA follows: TGTGCCAGAAGCGAGGACTCTAGAGCCAAAAACATTCAGTACTTC. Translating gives CARSEDSRAKNIQYF.

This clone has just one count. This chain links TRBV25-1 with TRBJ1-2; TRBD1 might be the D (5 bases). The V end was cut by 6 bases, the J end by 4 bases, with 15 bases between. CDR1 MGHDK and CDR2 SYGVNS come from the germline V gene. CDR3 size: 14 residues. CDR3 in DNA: TGTGCCAGCAGCCTCGGGGGGAGCTTCTATGGCTACACCTTC. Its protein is CASSLGGSFYGYTF.

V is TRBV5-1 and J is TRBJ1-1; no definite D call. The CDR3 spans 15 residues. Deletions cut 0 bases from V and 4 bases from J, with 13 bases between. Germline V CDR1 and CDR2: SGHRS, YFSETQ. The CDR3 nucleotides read TGCGCCAGCAGCTTGGACAGTTCAGGTGGCACTGAAGCTTTCTTT. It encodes CASSLDSSGGTEAFF.

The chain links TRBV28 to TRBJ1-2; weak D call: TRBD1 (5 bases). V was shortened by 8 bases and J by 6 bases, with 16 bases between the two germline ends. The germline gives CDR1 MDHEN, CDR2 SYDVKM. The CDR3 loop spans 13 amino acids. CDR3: CASWAATEHGYTF. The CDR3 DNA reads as TGTGCCAGCTGGGCAGCGACAGAACATGGCTACACCTTC.

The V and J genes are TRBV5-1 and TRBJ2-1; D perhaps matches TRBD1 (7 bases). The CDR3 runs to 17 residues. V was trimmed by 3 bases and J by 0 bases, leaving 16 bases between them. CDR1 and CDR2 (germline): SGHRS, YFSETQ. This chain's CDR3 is CASSSGGGSYSYNEQFF. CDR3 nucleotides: TGCGCCAGCAGCTCAGGGGGAGGATCTTACTCCTACAATGAGCAGTTCTTC.

This chain's CDR3 is CASNRETSYNSPLHF. CDR3 DNA: TGTGCCAGCAATCGGGAGACCTCCTATAATTCACCCCTCCACTTT. The V and J genes are TRBV2 and TRBJ1-6; D call uncertain. V was pared by 7 bases and J by 0 bases, with 10 bases between. This CDR3 contains 15 residues. CDR1 and CDR2 (germline): SNHLY, FYNNEI.

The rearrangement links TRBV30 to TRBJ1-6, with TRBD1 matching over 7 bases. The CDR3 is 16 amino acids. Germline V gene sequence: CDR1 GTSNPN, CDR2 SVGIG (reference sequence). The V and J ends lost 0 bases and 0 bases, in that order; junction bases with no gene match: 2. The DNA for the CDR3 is TGTGCCTGGAGTGTACCAGGGGGCTCCTATAATTCACCCCTCCACTTT. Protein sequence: CAWSVPGGSYNSPLHF.

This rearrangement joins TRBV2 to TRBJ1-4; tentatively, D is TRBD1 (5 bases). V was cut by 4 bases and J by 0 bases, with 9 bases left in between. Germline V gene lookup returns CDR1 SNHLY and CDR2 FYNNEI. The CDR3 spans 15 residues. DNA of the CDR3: TGTGCCAGCAGTGCTACAGGCACAACTAATGAAAAACTGTTTTTT. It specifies CASSATGTTNEKLFF.

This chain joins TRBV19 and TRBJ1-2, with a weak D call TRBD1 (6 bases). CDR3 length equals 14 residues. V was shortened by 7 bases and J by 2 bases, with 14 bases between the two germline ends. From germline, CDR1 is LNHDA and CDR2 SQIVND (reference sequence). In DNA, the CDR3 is TGTGCCAGTACTACGGGACACAACAACTATGGCTACACCTTC. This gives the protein CASTTGHNNYGYTF.

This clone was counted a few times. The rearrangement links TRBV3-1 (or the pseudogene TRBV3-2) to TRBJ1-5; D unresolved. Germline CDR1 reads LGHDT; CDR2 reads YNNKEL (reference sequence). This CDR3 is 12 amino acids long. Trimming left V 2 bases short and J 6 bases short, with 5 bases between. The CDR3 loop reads CASSQSGQPQHF. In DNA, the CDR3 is TGTGCCAGCAGCCAATCGGGTCAGCCCCAGCATTTT.

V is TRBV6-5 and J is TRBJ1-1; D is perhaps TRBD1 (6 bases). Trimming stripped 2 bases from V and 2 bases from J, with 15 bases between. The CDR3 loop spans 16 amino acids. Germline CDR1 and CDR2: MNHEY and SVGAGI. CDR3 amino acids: CASSYGKAGANTEAFF. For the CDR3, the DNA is TGTGCCAGCAGTTACGGTAAGGCAGGGGCCAACACTGAAGCTTTCTTT.

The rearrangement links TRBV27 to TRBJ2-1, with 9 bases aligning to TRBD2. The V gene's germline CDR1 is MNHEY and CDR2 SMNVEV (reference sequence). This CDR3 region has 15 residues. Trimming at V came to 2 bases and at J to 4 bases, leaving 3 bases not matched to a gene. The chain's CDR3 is CASSLGLATYNEQFF. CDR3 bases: TGTGCCAGCAGTTTAGGACTAGCGACTTACAATGAGCAGTTCTTC.

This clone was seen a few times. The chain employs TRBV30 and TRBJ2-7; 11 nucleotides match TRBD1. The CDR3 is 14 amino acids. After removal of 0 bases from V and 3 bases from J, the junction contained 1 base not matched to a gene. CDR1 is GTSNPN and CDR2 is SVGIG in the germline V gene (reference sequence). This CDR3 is CAWSVGTGGYEQYF. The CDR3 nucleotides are TGTGCCTGGAGTGTAGGGACAGGGGGCTACGAGCAGTACTTC.

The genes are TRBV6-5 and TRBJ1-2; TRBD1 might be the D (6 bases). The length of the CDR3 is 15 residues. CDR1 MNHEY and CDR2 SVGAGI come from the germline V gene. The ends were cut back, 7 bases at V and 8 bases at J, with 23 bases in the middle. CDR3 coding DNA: TGTGCCAGCACTATGACCGGACAGATGTTTTGGGGCTACACCTTC. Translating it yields CASTMTGQMFWGYTF.

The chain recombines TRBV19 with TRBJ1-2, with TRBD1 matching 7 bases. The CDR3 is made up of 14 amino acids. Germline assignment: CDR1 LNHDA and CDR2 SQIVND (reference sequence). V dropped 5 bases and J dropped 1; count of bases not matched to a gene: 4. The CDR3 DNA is TGTGCCAGTAGTGTCGGGACAGTTAACTATGGCTACACCTTC. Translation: CASSVGTVNYGYTF.

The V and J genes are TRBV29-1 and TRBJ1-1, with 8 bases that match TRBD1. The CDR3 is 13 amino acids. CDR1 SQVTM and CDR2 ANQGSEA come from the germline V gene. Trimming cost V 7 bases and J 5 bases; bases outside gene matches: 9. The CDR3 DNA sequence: TGCAGCGGTTCCAGGGGGCGGGAAACTGAAGCTTTCTTT. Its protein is CSGSRGRETEAFF.

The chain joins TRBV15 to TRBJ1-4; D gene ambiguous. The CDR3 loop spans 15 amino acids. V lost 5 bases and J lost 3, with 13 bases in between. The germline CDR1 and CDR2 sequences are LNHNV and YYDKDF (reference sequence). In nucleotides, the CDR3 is TGTGCCACCAGCCGCAGGTCGGAAGCTAATGAAAAACTGTTTTTT. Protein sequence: CATSRRSEANEKLFF.